These 27 T cell receptor beta chains were sequenced from one sample in a study of T cells in narcolepsy. Sequenced by immunoSEQ multiplex PCR; TCRdb stores in-frame clones only, minus some. Of approximately 30,000 clones in the sample, 65% to 85% were seen once. Sequencing was performed on memory (CD45RA-) CD4+ T cells from blood. The receptors come from a human donor in good health.

The CDR3 bases are TGTGCCAGCAGCAACGAGGGACTTTTTACTTCCTACAATGAGCAGTTCTTC. Its protein is CASSNEGLFTSYNEQFF. The chain links TRBV7-9 to TRBJ2-1, with TRBD2 as a possible D gene (6 bases). V was shortened by 5 bases and J by 1 base, with 18 bases between the two germline ends. CDR1 is SEHNR and CDR2 is FQNEAQ in the germline V gene (reference sequence). The CDR3 consists of 17 residues.

This chain connects TRBV5-1 to TRBJ2-7; TRBD1 might be the D (6 bases). V lost 0 bases, J lost 3 bases, and 10 bases lay in between. Germline V gene lookup returns CDR1 SGHRS and CDR2 YFSETQ. This CDR3 contains 14 residues. CDR3 DNA sequence: TGCGCCAGCAGCTTGGTTACAGGGATCTACGAGCAGTACTTC. Protein product: CASSLVTGIYEQYF. The complete variable domain, with remaining parts taken from reference TRBV5-1 and TRBJ2-7, reads KAGVTQTPRYLIKTRGQQVTLSCSPISGHRSVSWYQQTPGQGLQFLFEYFSETQRNKGNFPGRFSGRQFSNSRSEMNVSTLELGDSALYLCASSLVTGIYEQYFGPGTRLTVT.

V gene TRBV9 combines with J gene TRBJ2-1; TRBD2 is a possible D gene (6 bases). Germline loops: CDR1 SGDLS, CDR2 YYNGEE. Trimming pared 4 bases from V and 6 bases from J, leaving 20 bases between. This CDR3 comprises 16 residues. CDR3 residues: CASSSLSSGPLNEQFF. The CDR3 DNA follows: TGTGCCAGCAGCTCCCTGAGTAGCGGCCCACTCAATGAGCAGTTCTTC.

The chain uses TRBV11-3 and TRBJ1-2; D might be TRBD1 (5 bases). Germline CDR1 is SGHNT and CDR2 is YENEEA. Deletions cut 1 base from V and 3 bases from J, with 21 bases between. There are 18 residues in the CDR3. Here the CDR3 reads CASSLVPPLGELDYGYTF. The CDR3 DNA reads TGTGCCAGCAGCTTAGTTCCGCCCTTGGGGGAGTTGGACTATGGCTACACCTTC.

The chain has TRBV6-4 and TRBJ2-5, with 10 bases aligning to TRBD2. This CDR3 region has 15 residues. V gave up 7 bases and J gave up 5 bases; unmatched junction bases: 10. Germline V lookup: CDR1 MRHNA, CDR2 SNTAGT. The CDR3 region has the DNA TGTGCCAGCAACCGACTAGCGGGTGTGAAGGAGACCCAGTACTTC. Residues: CASNRLAGVKETQYF.

This clone was seen a few times. The chain joins TRBV2 to TRBJ1-1, with TRBD1 as a possible D gene (5 bases). The germline V gene encodes CDR1 SNHLY and CDR2 FYNNEI. V was shortened by 3 bases and J by 7 bases, with 9 bases between the two germline ends. This CDR3 has 12 residues. CDR3 DNA sequence: TGTGCCAGCAGTGAGGGGACTGGTGAAGCTTTCTTT. It encodes CASSEGTGEAFF.

The chain links TRBV25-1 to TRBJ2-7; no firm D call. This CDR3 is 15 amino acids long. Trimming shortened V by 2 bases and J by 3 bases, and 14 bases separated the two germline ends. Germline lookup yields CDR1 MGHDK and CDR2 SYGVNS. CDR3 bases: TGTGCCAGCAGTGAACGCGAATTGCAGGTCTACGAGCAGTACTTC. Translated, it gives CASSERELQVYEQYF.

V usage is TRBV7-6 and J usage is TRBJ2-5, with D perhaps matching TRBD1 (6 bases). This CDR3 has 16 residues. CDR1 and CDR2 (germline): SGHVS, FNYEAQ. V gave up 1 base and J gave up 6 bases, with 18 bases separating them. CDR3 protein: CASSLEPGQTPKTQYF. As DNA, the CDR3 is TGTGCCAGCAGCTTAGAACCCGGACAGACGCCGAAGACCCAGTACTTC.

The rearrangement links TRBV7-2 to TRBJ2-5; TRBD2 aligns across 12 bases. Looked up from germline, CDR1 is SGHTA and CDR2 is FQGNSA. V lost 5 bases, J lost 7 bases, and 8 bases stayed unmatched. CDR3 length equals 15 residues. In DNA form, the CDR3 reads TGTGCCAGCAGCCAATGGACTAGCGGGATGGGGACCCAGTACTTC. As protein: CASSQWTSGMGTQYF. Full variable domain (remainder filled in from reference TRBV7-2 and TRBJ2-5): GAGVSQSPSNKVTEKGKDVELRCDPISGHTALYWYRQSLGQGLEFLIYFQGNSAPDKSGLPSDRFSAERTGGSVSTLTIQRTQQEDSAVYLCASSQWTSGMGTQYFGPGTRLLVL.

J is TRBJ1-5 and V is TRBV5-1; D gene unclear. Germline V CDR1 and CDR2: SGHRS, YFSETQ. CDR3 length: 15 amino acids. Between the trimmed V and J ends, which lost 0 bases and 0 bases, there was a span of 7 bases. CDR3 loop: CASSLGIDSNQPQHF. The CDR3 DNA reads as TGCGCCAGCAGCTTGGGGATTGATAGCAATCAGCCCCAGCATTTT.

J is TRBJ1-6 and V is TRBV5-1; 9 bases are shared with TRBD1. Unmatched junction bases numbered 9, after V lost 1 base and J lost 10 bases. CDR3 length: 16 residues. CDR1 is SGHRS, CDR2 YFSETQ, per germline. The CDR3: CASSLQGGQGGSPLHF. The CDR3, as DNA: TGCGCCAGCAGCTTGCAAGGGGGACAGGGTGGATCACCCCTCCACTTT.

In its sample, this clone was seen once. V usage is TRBV5-6 and J usage is TRBJ1-1; the D gene is possibly TRBD1 (6 bases). This CDR3 spans 14 amino acids. With 0 bases removed from V and 5 bases from J, the gap between germline ends came to 11 bases. The germline CDR1 and CDR2 sequences are SGHDT and YYEEEE. The CDR3 reads CASSLDRARTEAFF. CDR3 DNA sequence: TGTGCCAGCAGCTTGGACAGGGCACGGACTGAAGCTTTCTTT. The full variable domain, its missing parts supplied by reference TRBV5-6 and TRBJ1-1, is DAGVTQSPTHLIKTRGQQVTLRCSPKSGHDTVSWYQQALGQGPQFIFQYYEEEERQRGNFPDRFSGHQFPNYSSELNVNALLLGDSALYLCASSLDRARTEAFFGQGTRLTVV.

The chain employs TRBV5-1 and TRBJ1-1; D call uncertain. The germline CDR1 and CDR2 sequences are SGHRS and YFSETQ. This CDR3 has 14 residues. V lost 0 bases to trimming and J lost 1 base, with 7 bases between them. This chain's CDR3 is CASSLDGPNTEAFF. The CDR3 nucleotides read TGCGCCAGCAGCTTGGACGGCCCGAACACTGAAGCTTTCTTT. Full variable domain (outside the CDR3, taken from reference TRBV5-1 and TRBJ1-1): KAGVTQTPRYLIKTRGQQVTLSCSPISGHRSVSWYQQTPGQGLQFLFEYFSETQRNKGNFPGRFSGRQFSNSRSEMNVSTLELGDSALYLCASSLDGPNTEAFFGQGTRLTVV.

This clone showed up just a few times. Here the CDR3 DNA reads TGTGCCAGCAGCAACACACCGAACACTGAAGCTTTCTTT. Translated, it gives CASSNTPNTEAFF. The chain recombines TRBV9 with TRBJ1-1; D remains unclear. CDR3 size: 13 residues. V was trimmed by 4 bases and J by 1 base, leaving 8 bases between them. Germline CDR1 reads SGDLS; CDR2 reads YYNGEE.

The chain joins TRBV2 to TRBJ2-7; D may be TRBD2 (5 bases). The length of the CDR3 is 13 residues. CDR1 and CDR2 (germline): SNHLY, FYNNEI. The ends were cut back, 1 base at V and 6 bases at J, with 10 bases in the middle. The DNA for the CDR3 is TGTGCCAGCAGTGAAGACCTCCGGGGCGAGCAGTACTTC. Encoded protein: CASSEDLRGEQYF.

J is TRBJ2-3 and V is TRBV6-5; tentatively, D is TRBD1 or TRBD2 (5 bases each). This CDR3 has 16 amino acids. V gave up 4 bases and J gave up 4 bases, with 18 bases separating them. CDR1 MNHEY and CDR2 SVGAGI come from the germline V gene. CDR3 bases: TGTGCCAGCAGTTCCGCAGGGAGTCGTGTCTCAGATACGCAGTATTTT. It codes for CASSSAGSRVSDTQYF.

CDR3 sequence (DNA): TGCGCCAGCAGCAGGGGGCGGTATGAGCAGTTCTTC. This encodes CASSRGRYEQFF. This chain connects TRBV5-1 to TRBJ2-7; TRBD1 matches at 7 bases. The J call may be in error: the DNA end matches TRBJ2-1 better. CDR1 is SGHRS and CDR2 is YFSETQ in the germline V gene. The CDR3 is 12 amino acids.

V gene TRBV6-1 combines with J gene TRBJ1-1; D may be TRBD1 (6 bases). The CDR3 extends over 15 amino acids. Germline values: CDR1 MNHNS, CDR2 SASEGT. Trimming removed 6 bases at V and 0 bases at J, with 14 bases between. The CDR3 protein is CASSPLRGMNTEAFF. DNA for the CDR3: TGTGCCAGCAGCCCACTCAGGGGAATGAACACTGAAGCTTTCTTT.

The V and J genes are TRBV4-1 and TRBJ2-2, with 10 bases aligning to TRBD1. Germline V gene sequence: CDR1 MGHRA, CDR2 YSYEKL. The ends lost 2 bases at V and 4 bases at J; junction bases unmatched: 1. The CDR3 runs to 15 residues. Written as DNA, the CDR3 is TGCGCCAGCAGCCAAAGGACAGGGGGCACCGGGGAGCTGTTTTTT. This sequence encodes CASSQRTGGTGELFF.

The CDR3 loop is CASSYDRVGELFF. The CDR3, as DNA: TGTGCCAGCAGTTACGATCGAGTCGGGGAGCTGTTTTTT. The V call is TRBV6-5, the J call TRBJ2-2; D unclear. The germline V gene has CDR1 MNHEY and CDR2 SVGAGI. This CDR3 has 13 residues. V gave up 2 bases and J gave up 7 bases, with 8 bases separating them.

J is TRBJ2-7 and V is TRBV13, with 7 bases identical to TRBD1. The CDR3 spans 13 residues. With V trimmed by 7 bases and J by 3 bases, 6 bases remained unmatched. In germline, CDR1 is PRHDT, CDR2 FYEKMQ (reference sequence). CDR3 bases: TGTGCCAGCACCGGGACAGCTTTCTACGAGCAGTACTTC. It is translated as CASTGTAFYEQYF.

A word on this clone: Additional DNA sequences in this sample encode the identical CDR3. DNA for the CDR3: TGCGCCAGCAGCTCTCTTCTAGCGGGGGGTCTGAACGAGCAGTACTTC. Translation: CASSSLLAGGLNEQYF. This chain links TRBV5-1 with TRBJ2-7; 11 bases agree with TRBD2. The ends lost 3 bases at V and 5 bases at J; junction bases unmatched: 10. CDR3 length: 16 residues. Germline V CDR1 and CDR2: SGHRS, YFSETQ.

The genes are TRBV9 and TRBJ1-5; 8 bases line up with TRBD1. The CDR3 has 14 amino acids. Germline V CDR1 and CDR2: SGDLS, YYNGEE. V gave up 2 bases and J gave up 5 bases; unmatched junction bases: 3. In nucleotides, the CDR3 is TGTGCCAGCAGCGTGGGACAGGAATATCAGCCCCAGCATTTT. Amino acids: CASSVGQEYQPQHF.

V and J are TRBV9 and TRBJ2-7; 8 bases match TRBD1. The CDR3 is 15 residues long. Germline V gives CDR1 SGDLS, CDR2 YYNGEE. After removal of 4 bases from V and 3 bases from J, the junction contained 9 bases not matched to a gene. CDR3 DNA: TGTGCCAGCAGCTTGGGGCAGGGGGCGGGCTACGAGCAGTACTTC. This gives the protein CASSLGQGAGYEQYF.

The V gene is TRBV6-1, the J gene TRBJ2-7, with TRBD1 identical over 9 bases. Trimming at V came to 6 bases and at J to 2 bases, leaving 2 bases not matched to a gene. The CDR3 loop spans 13 amino acids. Germline loops: CDR1 MNHNS, CDR2 SASEGT. The CDR3 loop reads CASRGDRAYEQYF. CDR3 nucleotide sequence: TGTGCCAGCAGGGGGGACAGGGCCTACGAGCAGTACTTC.

The chain employs TRBV4-3 and TRBJ1-4; D remains ambiguous. The CDR3 consists of 15 residues. V lost 6 bases to trimming and J lost 3 bases, with 14 bases between them. The germline CDR1 and CDR2 sequences are LGHNA and YSLEER. The CDR3 is CASSLGWGANEKLFF. The CDR3 DNA reads TGCGCCAGCAGTCTGGGTTGGGGTGCTAATGAAAAACTGTTTTTT.

V usage is TRBV4-3 and J usage is TRBJ1-1; possible D gene TRBD1, 5 bases. V was clipped by 0 bases and J by 4 bases, with 12 bases between them. The germline V gene encodes CDR1 LGHNA and CDR2 YSLEER. The CDR3 is made up of 15 amino acids. The CDR3 loop is CASSQDVSGVTEAFF. CDR3 nucleotides: TGCGCCAGCAGCCAAGATGTTTCGGGGGTCACTGAAGCTTTCTTT.